What follows are 15 T cell receptor beta chains derived from one specimen sequenced in a study of blood T cell repertoires in COVID-19. Clones were sequenced by immunoSEQ multiplex PCR, and TCRdb holds only the in-frame ones, with some missing. The table includes some 300,000 clones, around 90% detected once. Sequencing was performed on peripheral blood. Source of these receptors: a man in his 70s with acute or convalescent COVID-19.

This clone was observed a single time. This chain uses TRBV2 with TRBJ1-5; TRBD1 might be the D (6 bases). Trimming pared 6 bases from V and 0 bases from J, leaving 12 bases between. The CDR3 consists of 15 residues. Looked up from germline, CDR1 is SNHLY and CDR2 is FYNNEI. The CDR3 loop is CASSNRDGSNQPQHF. CDR3 nucleotides: TGTGCCAGCAGCAACAGGGACGGTAGCAATCAGCCCCAGCATTTT.

This chain uses TRBV7-6 with TRBJ1-1; D is unresolved. The CDR3 totals 15 residues. V was clipped by 2 bases and J by 4 bases, with 14 bases between them. Germline V gene sequence: CDR1 SGHVS, CDR2 FNYEAQ. In DNA, the CDR3 is TGTGCCAGCAGCTTATGGGGAGGAGTTGGCACTGAAGCTTTCTTT. Translation: CASSLWGGVGTEAFF.

The V gene is TRBV20-1, the J gene TRBJ2-7; perhaps TRBD2 as D (5 bases). V lost 3 bases and J lost 4, with 7 bases in between. The V gene's germline CDR1 is DFQATT and CDR2 SNEGSKA (reference sequence). The CDR3 extends over 11 amino acids. The CDR3: CSARAGYEQYF. The CDR3 coding sequence is TGCAGTGCTAGGGCGGGTTACGAGCAGTACTTC.

V gene TRBV7-2 combines with J gene TRBJ2-1, with 8 bases aligning to TRBD1. The CDR3 runs 14 residues. J gave up 2 bases and V 8 bases, and 5 bases lay outside the gene matches. Germline loops: CDR1 SGHTA, CDR2 FQGNSA. Written as DNA, the CDR3 is TGTGCCAGCGGGGACAGGCGGGCCTACAATGAGCAGTTCTTC. It is translated as CASGDRRAYNEQFF.

V and J are TRBV5-1 and TRBJ2-2, with D possibly TRBD1 on 6 matching bases. V lost 7 bases, J lost 4 bases, and 14 bases lay in between. This CDR3 region has 14 residues. Per germline, CDR1 SGHRS and CDR2 YFSETQ. The CDR3 here is CASVGQPSTGELFF. In nucleotides, the CDR3 is TGCGCCAGCGTCGGACAGCCGTCCACCGGGGAGCTGTTTTTT.

This chain uses TRBV7-8 with TRBJ2-3; TRBD2 might be the D (6 bases). Trimming took 2 bases from V and 3 from J, leaving 9 bases between them. This CDR3 spans 14 amino acids. Germline CDR1 reads SGHVS; CDR2 reads FQNEAQ. The CDR3, as DNA: TGTGCCAGCAGCTTAACGGGAGAGACAGATACGCAGTATTTT. Translation gives CASSLTGETDTQYF.

The chain uses TRBV7-9 and TRBJ2-5; the D gene is possibly TRBD1 (5 bases). The V end lost 0 bases, the J end lost 2 bases, and 10 bases lay between the germline ends. Looked up from germline, CDR1 is SEHNR and CDR2 is FQNEAQ (reference sequence). The CDR3 covers 15 residues. CDR3 loop: CASSLARHRQETQYF. Written as DNA, the CDR3 is TGTGCCAGCAGCTTAGCAAGGCACAGGCAAGAGACCCAGTACTTC. Looking up the rest from reference TRBV7-9 and TRBJ2-5 gives the full variable domain: DTGVSQNPRHKITKRGQNVTFRCDPISEHNRLYWYRQTLGQGPEFLTYFQNEAQLEKSRLLSDRFSAERPKGSFSTLEIQRTEQGDSAMYLCASSLARHRQETQYFGPGTRLLVL.

The chain is built from TRBV28 and TRBJ1-2; TRBD1 is a possible D gene (6 bases). The V and J ends lost 8 bases and 4 bases respectively, with 17 bases between them. The CDR3 extends over 14 amino acids. Germline V gives CDR1 MDHEN, CDR2 SYDVKM. DNA for the CDR3: TGTGCCAGCGTACAGGCGGGGGGCAGCTATGGCTACACCTTC. It codes for CASVQAGGSYGYTF.

The J gene is TRBJ2-7, the V gene TRBV3-1 (or the pseudogene TRBV3-2); D might be TRBD2 (6 bases). The CDR3 covers 15 residues. CDR1 and CDR2 from the germline V gene are LGHDT and YNNKEL (reference sequence). V was clipped by 0 bases and J by 6 bases, with 15 bases between them. The CDR3 protein is CASSQDSLGLPEQYF. The CDR3 region has the DNA TGTGCCAGCAGCCAAGATTCACTAGGACTACCCGAGCAGTACTTC.

V gene TRBV6-2 or TRBV6-3 combines with J gene TRBJ1-2; TRBD1 is a possible D gene (6 bases). V dropped 5 bases and J dropped 7 bases, with 14 bases sitting between them. CDR3 length: 13 residues. Germline lookup yields CDR1 MNHEY and CDR2 SVGEGT. The CDR3 nucleotides are TGTGCCAGCAGTAGGCGACAGGAGAGTGGCTACACCTTC. Protein product: CASSRRQESGYTF.

The gene calls are TRBV6-2 or TRBV6-3 and TRBJ2-3; no definite D call. This CDR3 has 11 amino acids. CDR1 and CDR2 from the germline V gene are MNHEY and SVGEGT. Trimming stripped 5 bases from V and 2 bases from J, with 2 bases between. CDR3 amino acids: CASSHTDTQYF. As DNA, the CDR3 is TGTGCCAGCAGTCACACAGATACGCAGTATTTT.

This clone was recorded once. The chain is built from TRBV15 and TRBJ1-5, with D unresolved. The CDR3 length is 14 residues. CDR1 and CDR2 from the germline V gene are LNHNV and YYDKDF (reference sequence). The ends were cut back, 5 bases at V and 4 bases at J, with 12 bases in the middle. The CDR3 bases are TGTGCCACCAGCGGAGGACTGTGGAATCAGCCCCAGCATTTT. It specifies CATSGGLWNQPQHF.

This chain links TRBV5-6 with TRBJ1-2; the D is unclear. Germline CDR1 and CDR2: SGHDT and YYEEEE. The CDR3 totals 16 residues. V shed 3 bases and J shed 0 bases, with 15 bases lying between them. The CDR3 here is CASSSPGSGANYGYTF. The CDR3 DNA reads TGTGCCAGCAGCTCGCCTGGGAGCGGTGCTAACTATGGCTACACCTTC.

This clone was recorded only once. The V and J genes are TRBV11-2 and TRBJ1-2; 8 bases align to TRBD1. V was pared by 0 bases and J by 4 bases, with 7 bases of the junction left unmatched. Germline CDR1 is SGHAT and CDR2 is FQNNGV. There are 16 residues in the CDR3. The CDR3 bases are TGTGCCAGCAGCTTAGATTGGGACAGGAAATCCTATGGCTACACCTTC. The encoded protein is CASSLDWDRKSYGYTF. The full variable domain, with the rest looked up from reference TRBV11-2 and TRBJ1-2, is EAGVAQSPRYKIIEKRQSVAFWCNPISGHATLYWYQQILGQGPKLLIQFQNNGVVDDSQLPKDRFSAERLKGVDSTLKIQPAKLEDSAVYLCASSLDWDRKSYGYTFGSGTRLTVV.

This chain connects TRBV5-1 to TRBJ1-2, with D hard to call. Germline V gene lookup returns CDR1 SGHRS and CDR2 YFSETQ. The CDR3 contains 14 residues. V lost 1 base and J 0 bases, leaving 7 bases between the germline ends. The CDR3 DNA follows: TGCGCCAGCAGCTTGAGGGAGGCTAACTATGGCTACACCTTC. Protein sequence: CASSLREANYGYTF.